Following are 3 T cell receptor beta chains from one sample sequenced in a study of lymphopenia after photon versus proton radiotherapy. This table comes from immunoSEQ multiplex PCR, and its TCRdb copy is limited to in-frame clones, with some not included. The sample includes tens of thousands of clones, approximately 84% of them seen just once. Material: peripheral blood, obtained from a patient treated with proton-based radiotherapy. The source is a man aged 55 to 70 with pancreatic cancer.

The rearrangement uses TRBV7-2 and TRBJ2-2; the D is unclear. V shed 5 bases and J shed 0 bases, with 13 bases lying between them. From germline, CDR1 is SGHTA and CDR2 FQGNSA. The CDR3 spans 16 residues. Here the CDR3 reads CASSRSGGTNTGELFF. The CDR3 coding sequence is TGTGCCAGCAGCCGCTCGGGTGGGACGAACACCGGGGAGCTGTTTTTT. The whole variable domain, remainder taken from reference TRBV7-2 and TRBJ2-2, is GAGVSQSPSNKVTEKGKDVELRCDPISGHTALYWYRQSLGQGLEFLIYFQGNSAPDKSGLPSDRFSAERTGGSVSTLTIQRTQQEDSAVYLCASSRSGGTNTGELFFGEGSRLTVL.

This clone was observed a few times. This chain joins TRBV28 and TRBJ1-2, with 7 bases identical to TRBD1. Germline values: CDR1 MDHEN, CDR2 SYDVKM. V trimming: 2 bases; J trimming: 0 bases; junction bases outside the gene matches: 9. The CDR3 consists of 17 residues. Here the CDR3 reads CASSLGQDYRSNYGYTF. In DNA, the CDR3 is TGTGCCAGCAGTTTAGGACAGGACTACCGATCTAACTATGGCTACACCTTC.

CDR3 nucleotide sequence: TGTGCCAGCAGCTCCTGGGCTTTTGGGGGCAATGAGCAGTTCTTC. Translated, it gives CASSSWAFGGNEQFF. V usage is TRBV7-9 and J usage is TRBJ2-1; D may be TRBD1 or TRBD2 (5 bases each). The CDR3 is made up of 15 amino acids. Trimming cost V 4 bases and J 6 bases, with 16 bases left between them. The germline gives CDR1 SEHNR, CDR2 FQNEAQ (reference sequence).